The 10 T cell receptor beta chains listed next were all sequenced from one sample in a study of cytomegalovirus exposure and HLA in healthy donors. The PCR had 60 Vbeta and 13 Jbeta primers. Clones were read by immunoSEQ multiplex PCR, and TCRdb kept only the in-frame ones, dropping some. Altogether 200,000 or so clones are present, over 60% being singletons, with the ten largest covering 2% to 2.5%. The sample taken for sequencing was PBMCs. All receptors derive from a woman aged 25 to 39 in good health and CMV-seropositive.

In regard to this clone: Distinct nucleotide sequences in the sample also encode this CDR3. This rearrangement joins TRBV5-1 to TRBJ1-1; 7 bases are a match to TRBD1. The CDR3 runs to 14 residues. The V gene end was trimmed by 4 bases and the J gene end by 0 bases; junction bases not matched to a gene: 3. Germline CDR1 is SGHRS and CDR2 is YFSETQ. The CDR3 DNA is TGCGCCAGCAGCCTAGACAGGGTGAACACTGAAGCTTTCTTT. Translating it yields CASSLDRVNTEAFF. Looking up the rest from reference TRBV5-1 and TRBJ1-1 gives the full variable domain: KAGVTQTPRYLIKTRGQQVTLSCSPISGHRSVSWYQQTPGQGLQFLFEYFSETQRNKGNFPGRFSGRQFSNSRSEMNVSTLELGDSALYLCASSLDRVNTEAFFGQGTRLTVV.

V is TRBV7-2 and J is TRBJ2-7; 10 bases are a match to TRBD2. The V gene end was trimmed by 5 bases and the J gene end by 2 bases; junction bases not matched to a gene: 6. Germline assignment: CDR1 SGHTA and CDR2 FQGNSA. CDR3 length equals 15 residues. CDR3 DNA: TGTGCCAGCAGCACCTCTAGCGGGAGTCCCTACGAGCAGTACTTC. Protein: CASSTSSGSPYEQYF.

The V call is TRBV28, the J call TRBJ1-3; no reliable D call. Deletions cut 8 bases from V and 3 bases from J, with 17 bases between. The germline V gene encodes CDR1 MDHEN and CDR2 SYDVKM. The CDR3 is 15 amino acids. The chain's CDR3 is CASGSLARGGNTIYF. The CDR3 DNA sequence: TGTGCCAGCGGTAGCCTCGCCCGGGGTGGAAACACCATATATTTT.

The J gene is TRBJ2-3, the V gene TRBV5-1; TRBD1 is a possible D gene (5 bases). Deletions cut 4 bases from V and 2 bases from J, with 11 bases between. There are 14 residues in the CDR3. Per the germline V gene, CDR1 is SGHRS and CDR2 is YFSETQ. CDR3 sequence (DNA): TGCGCCAGCAGCCCTGACAGCAACACAGATACGCAGTATTTT. It specifies CASSPDSNTDTQYF. The whole variable domain, filled in from reference TRBV5-1 and TRBJ2-3, reads KAGVTQTPRYLIKTRGQQVTLSCSPISGHRSVSWYQQTPGQGLQFLFEYFSETQRNKGNFPGRFSGRQFSNSRSEMNVSTLELGDSALYLCASSPDSNTDTQYFGPGTRLTVL.

The chain is built from TRBV9 and TRBJ2-3; 8 nucleotides match TRBD1. The CDR3 length is 12 residues. Germline V gives CDR1 SGDLS, CDR2 YYNGEE. Losses at the gene ends were 6 bases for V and 15 bases for J; bases not matched to a gene: 12. CDR3 protein: CASNLPGQALYF. The CDR3 DNA reads TGTGCCAGCAATCTACCGGGACAGGCTTTATATTTT.

This chain joins TRBV12-5 and TRBJ2-3; possible D gene TRBD2, 5 bases. Germline values: CDR1 LGHNT, CDR2 FRNRAP. V lost 5 bases and J lost 3, with 15 bases in between. The CDR3 is made up of 15 amino acids. Here the CDR3 DNA reads TGTGCTAGTGGTCCGGGGTGGGGTCGGACAGATACGCAGTATTTT. Protein: CASGPGWGRTDTQYF.

The CDR3 loop reads CSVEKGRGPYYGYTF. The CDR3 DNA sequence: TGCAGCGTTGAAAAGGGCAGGGGGCCTTACTATGGCTACACCTTC. The V gene is TRBV29-1, the J gene TRBJ1-2; 8 nucleotides agree with TRBD1. Germline CDR1 is SQVTM and CDR2 is ANQGSEA. The V and J ends lost 2 bases and 3 bases, in that order; junction bases with no gene match: 8. The CDR3 sequence is 15 residues long.

This clone appeared once. V usage is TRBV7-2 and J usage is TRBJ2-2; 13 nucleotides line up with TRBD2. The CDR3 extends over 16 amino acids. Germline CDR1 SGHTA, CDR2 FQGNSA. V was pared by 8 bases and J by 4 bases, with 7 bases of the junction left unmatched. CDR3 loop: CASGLAGVLPTGELFF. CDR3 nucleotide sequence: TGTGCCAGCGGACTAGCGGGAGTACTACCCACCGGGGAGCTGTTTTTT.

This chain links TRBV29-1 with TRBJ1-3; D gene unclear. The length of the CDR3 is 13 residues. V was pared by 4 bases and J by 4 bases, with 11 bases between. CDR1 and CDR2 from the germline V gene are SQVTM and ANQGSEA. Here the CDR3 DNA reads TGCAGCGTTGGTTTCCAGAAAGGAAACACCATATATTTT. This gives the protein CSVGFQKGNTIYF.

This clone occurred once. The chain joins TRBV6-5 to TRBJ1-5, with TRBD1 matching over 8 bases. There are 14 residues in the CDR3. Germline CDR1 MNHEY, CDR2 SVGAGI. J gave up 2 bases and V 6 bases, and 3 bases lay outside the gene matches. The CDR3 spells CASRMTGGNQPQHF. In nucleotides, the CDR3 is TGTGCCAGCAGGATGACAGGGGGCAATCAGCCCCAGCATTTT.